Below, 7 T cell receptor beta chains from the same sample are listed, as sequenced in a study of cytomegalovirus exposure and HLA in healthy donors. The PCR had 60 Vbeta and 13 Jbeta primers. Some clones are missing from TCRdb's copy, which holds only in-frame ones; the method was immunoSEQ multiplex PCR. The table lists 200,000 to 250,000 clones, approximately 82% of them singletons. Material for sequencing was PBMCs. These receptors were collected from a woman aged 40 to 50 in good health and CMV-seronegative.

This clone was recorded only once. The J gene is TRBJ2-1, the V gene TRBV30; 9 positions agree with TRBD2. J gave up 8 bases and V 3 bases, and 11 bases lay outside the gene matches. The CDR3 is 15 residues long. Germline-derived CDR1 and CDR2 are GTSNPN and SVGIG (reference sequence). CDR3 sequence (DNA): TGTGCCTGGAGCCTTAGCGGGAGTAGGATCGATGAGCAGTTCTTC. It is translated as CAWSLSGSRIDEQFF. Using reference TRBV30 and TRBJ2-1 for the parts outside the CDR3, the full variable domain is SQTIHQWPATLVQPVGSPLSLECTVEGTSNPNLYWYRQAAGRGLQLLFYSVGIGQISSEVPQNLSASRPQDRQFILSSKKLLLSDSGFYLCAWSLSGSRIDEQFFGPGTRLTVL.

This rearrangement joins TRBV5-4 to TRBJ1-2, with D unresolved. The CDR3 loop spans 12 amino acids. V shed 0 bases and J shed 8 bases, with 8 bases lying between them. The germline CDR1 and CDR2 sequences are SGHNT and YYREEE (reference sequence). As DNA, the CDR3 is TGTGCCAGCAGCTTGGAGAGGCAAGGCTACACCTTC. Encoded protein: CASSLERQGYTF.

The CDR3 nucleotides are TGTGCCAGCAGTCAAGCGGGGGACCTCCGGTATGGCTACACCTTC. Its protein product is CASSQAGDLRYGYTF. This chain connects TRBV6-6 to TRBJ1-2; D perhaps matches TRBD1 (5 bases). The CDR3 has 15 amino acids. Germline CDR1 and CDR2: MNHNY and SVGAGI (reference sequence). V gave up 5 bases and J gave up 5 bases, with 18 bases separating them.

This chain connects TRBV19 to TRBJ2-1; TRBD1 matches 8 bases. Germline V gives CDR1 LNHDA, CDR2 SQIVND (reference sequence). There are 14 residues in the CDR3. J was trimmed by 10 bases and V by 5 bases; bases with no gene match: 10. CDR3 nucleotides: TGTGCCAGTAGTGCGGACAGGGAGCCCCCCGAGCAGTTCTTC. This translates into CASSADREPPEQFF.

V gene TRBV7-6 combines with J gene TRBJ1-1; 7 nucleotides align to TRBD1. Per the germline V gene, CDR1 is SGHVS and CDR2 is FNYEAQ. There are 13 residues in the CDR3. Trimming cost V 5 bases and J 5 bases; bases outside gene matches: 5. The CDR3 loop is CASSEGQQTEAFF. CDR3 bases: TGTGCCAGCAGCGAGGGACAGCAGACTGAAGCTTTCTTT.

The chain joins TRBV27 to TRBJ2-5; 8 bases line up with TRBD1. Gene TRBJ2-7 matches the end of the DNA better, so the J call may be wrong. The CDR3 sequence is 16 residues long. CDR1 is MNHEY and CDR2 is SMNVEV in the germline V gene (reference sequence). The CDR3: CASSFSGGSSSYEQYF. The DNA for the CDR3 is TGTGCCAGCAGTTTCTCAGGGGGCTCGAGCTCCTACGAGCAGTACTTC.

This clone is a singleton in its sample. The V gene is TRBV4-2, the J gene TRBJ2-3; maybe TRBD2 (6 bases). CDR1 and CDR2 from the germline V gene are LGHNA and YNFKEQ. This CDR3 is 18 amino acids long. V was cut by 0 bases and J by 1 base, with 17 bases left in between. CDR3 DNA sequence: TGTGCCAGCAGCCAAGATCTTTCCGGGACTCGTCGCACAGATACGCAGTATTTT. Protein sequence: CASSQDLSGTRRTDTQYF.